The entry that follows covers one TCR beta chain sequence. This entry is derived from a study of beta chain features in type 1 diabetes. Purities in excess of 95% were seen in all sorted populations. Reverse transcribing all isolated RNA meant expressed TCRB transcripts were sequenced. The repertoire was sequenced with immunoSEQ multiplex PCR; TCRdb's copy has only in-frame clones and lacks some. There are about 140,000 clones in the sample; less than 8.5% occur only once, and 1.4% lies in the top ten. In germline, CDR1 is SGHAT, CDR2 FQNNGV. The CDR3 totals 14 residues. Trimming shortened V by 5 bases and J by 4 bases, and 13 bases separated the two germline ends.

This TCR was recovered from a woman aged 30 to 39 in good health. The chain links TRBV11-2 to TRBJ2-3, with no clear D. The sample consisted of central memory CD4+ T cells from blood. As DNA, the CDR3 is TGTGCCAGCAGCAGAGGCCTCCGTCCAGATACGCAGTATTTT. It translates to CASSRGLRPDTQYF.